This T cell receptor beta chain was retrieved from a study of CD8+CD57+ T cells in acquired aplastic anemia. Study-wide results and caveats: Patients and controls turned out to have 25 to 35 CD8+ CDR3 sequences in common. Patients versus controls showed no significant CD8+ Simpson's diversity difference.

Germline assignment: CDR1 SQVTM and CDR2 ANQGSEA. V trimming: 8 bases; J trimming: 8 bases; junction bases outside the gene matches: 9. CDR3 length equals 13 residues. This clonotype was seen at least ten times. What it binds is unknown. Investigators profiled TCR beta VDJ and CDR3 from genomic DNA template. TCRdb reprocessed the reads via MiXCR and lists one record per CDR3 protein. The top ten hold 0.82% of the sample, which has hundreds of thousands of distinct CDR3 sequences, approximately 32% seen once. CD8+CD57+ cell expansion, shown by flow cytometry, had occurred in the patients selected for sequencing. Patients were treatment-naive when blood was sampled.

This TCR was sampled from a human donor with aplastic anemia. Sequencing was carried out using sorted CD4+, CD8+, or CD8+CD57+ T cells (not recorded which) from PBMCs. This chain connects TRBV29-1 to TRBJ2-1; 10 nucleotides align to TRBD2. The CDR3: CSIGTSVSHEQFF. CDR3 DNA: TGCAGCATTGGGACTAGCGTAAGTCATGAGCAGTTCTTC.